Shown below are 18 T cell receptor beta chains from a single sample sequenced in a study of cytomegalovirus exposure and HLA in healthy donors. Primers included in the PCR were 60 Vbeta and 13 Jbeta primers. Assay: immunoSEQ multiplex PCR; the TCRdb copy retains only in-frame clones and omits some. The repertoire holds approximately 140,000 clones, with 75% to 85% as singletons. What was sequenced was PBMCs. The receptors come from a man aged 50 to 60 in good health and CMV-seronegative.

This clone was counted a few times. This rearrangement joins TRBV4-2 to TRBJ2-5, with 10 bases that match TRBD2. The CDR3 runs 15 residues. Trimming at V came to 4 bases and at J to 4 bases, leaving 6 bases not matched to a gene. Germline-derived CDR1 and CDR2 are LGHNA and YNFKEQ. The CDR3 DNA follows: TGTGCCAGCAGCCGGGACAGCGGGGGGGCAGAGACCCAGTACTTC. It yields the protein CASSRDSGGAETQYF.

This sequence joins TRBV6-1 and TRBJ2-3; 7 bases line up with TRBD2. Losses at the gene ends were 8 bases for V and 0 bases for J; bases not matched to a gene: 5. Germline V gene lookup returns CDR1 MNHNS and CDR2 SASEGT. The CDR3 contains 14 residues. DNA of the CDR3: TGTGCCAGCGGGACTACAACTAGCACAGATACGCAGTATTTT. This translates into CASGTTTSTDTQYF.

The gene calls are TRBV15 and TRBJ1-5; D unclear. The CDR3 runs to 12 residues. Trimming pared 5 bases from V and 9 bases from J, leaving 11 bases between. Germline CDR1 reads LNHNV; CDR2 reads YYDKDF (reference sequence). The CDR3: CATSFGGRPQHF. The CDR3 coding sequence is TGTGCCACCAGCTTCGGCGGGAGGCCCCAGCATTTT.

J is TRBJ2-7 and V is TRBV5-1; TRBD1 aligns across 9 bases. CDR3 size: 16 residues. The V and J ends lost 0 bases and 3 bases, in that order; junction bases with no gene match: 7. Germline CDR1 SGHRS, CDR2 YFSETQ. The CDR3 reads CASSLAGTGNLYEQYF. The CDR3 bases are TGCGCCAGCAGCTTGGCCGGGACAGGGAATCTCTACGAGCAGTACTTC.

V and J are TRBV2 and TRBJ1-6; TRBD1 agrees at 7 bases. Per the germline V gene, CDR1 is SNHLY and CDR2 is FYNNEI. The junction had 7 bases not matched to a gene; V was cut back by 8 bases and J by 3 bases. The CDR3 extends over 15 amino acids. The chain's CDR3 is CASGTEGLYNSPLHF. CDR3 DNA sequence: TGTGCCAGCGGGACAGAGGGCCTCTATAATTCACCCCTCCACTTT.

J is TRBJ1-4 and V is TRBV6-5; the D gene is possibly TRBD1 (5 bases). CDR3 length equals 16 residues. The germline V and J ends were trimmed by 1 base and 8 bases, with 17 bases remaining between them. The germline V gene has CDR1 MNHEY and CDR2 SVGAGI. The CDR3 here is CASSYFSSAGKEKLFF. The CDR3 DNA follows: TGTGCCAGCAGTTACTTTTCTTCGGCAGGGAAAGAAAAACTGTTTTTT.

The chain recombines TRBV2 with TRBJ2-1; D ambiguous. V shed 7 bases and J shed 9 bases, with 16 bases lying between them. Germline values: CDR1 SNHLY, CDR2 FYNNEI. This CDR3 has 13 residues. In DNA, the CDR3 is TGTGCCAGCAATGGTAATCCACGGGTTGAGCAGTTCTTC. Translation: CASNGNPRVEQFF.

The chain joins TRBV30 to TRBJ1-6, with D uncertain. Trimming stripped 0 bases from V and 4 bases from J, with 4 bases between. The CDR3 is 13 residues long. From germline, CDR1 is GTSNPN and CDR2 SVGIG (reference sequence). The CDR3: CAWSVNYNSPLHF. The CDR3 region has the DNA TGTGCCTGGAGTGTTAATTATAATTCACCCCTCCACTTT. The variable domain in full, with the rest retrieved from reference TRBV30 and TRBJ1-6, is SQTIHQWPATLVQPVGSPLSLECTVEGTSNPNLYWYRQAAGRGLQLLFYSVGIGQISSEVPQNLSASRPQDRQFILSSKKLLLSDSGFYLCAWSVNYNSPLHFGNGTRLTVT.

The J gene is TRBJ1-5, the V gene TRBV4-1, with TRBD1 matching 7 bases. There are 15 residues in the CDR3. With V trimmed by 4 bases and J by 6 bases, 9 bases remained unmatched. In germline, CDR1 is MGHRA, CDR2 YSYEKL. Here the CDR3 reads CASSPLFQGVQPQHF. The CDR3, as DNA: TGCGCCAGCAGCCCCCTCTTTCAGGGGGTTCAGCCCCAGCATTTT.

This clone was counted a few times. This chain joins TRBV5-1 and TRBJ2-7, with D maybe TRBD2 (6 bases). CDR1 is SGHRS, CDR2 YFSETQ, per germline. This CDR3 is 16 amino acids long. Trimming cost V 6 bases and J 2 bases, with 21 bases left between them. The CDR3 DNA reads as TGCGCCAGCACCCCCTCTGGGGAGGCCGCCACCTACGAGCAGTACTTC. Translation gives CASTPSGEAATYEQYF.

The J gene is TRBJ1-6, the V gene TRBV9, with 10 bases that match TRBD1. With V trimmed by 5 bases and J by 6 bases, 8 bases remained unmatched. The CDR3 consists of 16 residues. Germline CDR1 reads SGDLS; CDR2 reads YYNGEE. The chain's CDR3 is CASRADRGPGNSPLHF. CDR3 DNA: TGTGCCAGCAGGGCTGACAGGGGGCCCGGTAATTCACCCCTCCACTTT.

This sequence joins TRBV19 and TRBJ1-6, with a weak D call TRBD1 (5 bases). CDR3 length: 19 amino acids. In germline, CDR1 is LNHDA, CDR2 SQIVND (reference sequence). V dropped 3 bases and J dropped 3 bases, with 21 bases sitting between them. The CDR3 loop is CASSMGHLGGAFYNSPLHF. In DNA, the CDR3 is TGTGCCAGTAGTATGGGCCATCTGGGGGGTGCTTTCTATAATTCACCCCTCCACTTT.

The chain recombines TRBV10-3 with TRBJ1-2; 12 nucleotides agree with TRBD1. Germline CDR1 ENHRY, CDR2 SYGVKD. The CDR3 totals 17 residues. V shed 0 bases and J 4 bases; nucleotides not matched to a gene: 6. Written as DNA, the CDR3 is TGTGCCATCAGTGAGTCCCTCCCGGGACAGGGGGCCTATGGCTACACCTTC. Translation: CAISESLPGQGAYGYTF.

The genes are TRBV10-3 and TRBJ1-2, with 12 positions matching TRBD1. Germline trimming cut 8 bases from V and 0 bases from J; bases unmatched to any gene: 4. The CDR3 is made up of 15 amino acids. Per germline, CDR1 ENHRY and CDR2 SYGVKD. The CDR3 coding sequence is TGTGCCATCCGTGGGACAGGGGGCTCTAACTATGGCTACACCTTC. The encoded protein is CAIRGTGGSNYGYTF.

V and J are TRBV5-1 and TRBJ1-6, with 7 bases fitting TRBD1. Germline V gives CDR1 SGHRS, CDR2 YFSETQ. CDR3 size: 16 residues. The ends lost 4 bases at V and 5 bases at J; junction bases unmatched: 9. CDR3 nucleotides: TGCGCCAGCAGCACTACCGGGACAGATAATAATTCACCCCTCCACTTT. Amino acids: CASSTTGTDNNSPLHF.

This clone has just a few counts. The chain has TRBV27 and TRBJ1-1; TRBD1 matches at 7 bases. V lost 1 base to trimming and J lost 4 bases; unmatched junction nucleotides: 9. The CDR3 contains 16 residues. The germline gives CDR1 MNHEY, CDR2 SMNVEV (reference sequence). The DNA for the CDR3 is TGTGCCAGCAGTTTATATGAGGGGGCGCGGATCACTGAAGCTTTCTTT. Amino acids: CASSLYEGARITEAFF.

The chain employs TRBV6-1 and TRBJ2-7, with 7 positions matching TRBD2. The CDR3 is 14 residues long. Germline lookup yields CDR1 MNHNS and CDR2 SASEGT. The junction had 8 bases not matched to a gene; V was cut back by 7 bases and J by 2 bases. CDR3 sequence: CASTWTSGTYEQYF. CDR3 DNA: TGTGCCAGCACCTGGACTAGTGGGACCTACGAGCAGTACTTC.

The genes are TRBV27 and TRBJ1-2; 7 nucleotides match TRBD1. CDR1 and CDR2 (germline): MNHEY, SMNVEV (reference sequence). The CDR3 sequence is 15 residues long. J gave up 4 bases and V 6 bases, and 11 bases lay outside the gene matches. The chain's CDR3 is CASRAQGRLIYGYTF. In nucleotides, the CDR3 is TGTGCCAGCAGGGCACAGGGGAGATTAATCTATGGCTACACCTTC.